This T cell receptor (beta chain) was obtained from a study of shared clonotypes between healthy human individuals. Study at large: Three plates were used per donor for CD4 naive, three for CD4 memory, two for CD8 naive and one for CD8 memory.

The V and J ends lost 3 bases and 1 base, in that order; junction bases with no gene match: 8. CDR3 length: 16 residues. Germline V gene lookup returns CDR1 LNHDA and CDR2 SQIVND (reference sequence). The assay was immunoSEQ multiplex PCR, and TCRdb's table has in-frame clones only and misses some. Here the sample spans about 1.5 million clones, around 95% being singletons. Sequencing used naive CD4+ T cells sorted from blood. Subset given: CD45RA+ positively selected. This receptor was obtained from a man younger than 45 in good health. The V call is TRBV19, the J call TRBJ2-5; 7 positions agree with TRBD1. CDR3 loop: CASSIQTGVFQETQYF. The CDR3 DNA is TGTGCCAGTAGTATCCAAACAGGGGTCTTCCAAGAGACCCAGTACTTC.